The clone carrying this TCR beta chain has ten or more counts. The CDR3 is made up of 13 amino acids. Germline loops: CDR1 SQVTM, CDR2 ANQGSEA. Trimming removed 6 bases at V and 1 base at J, with 12 bases between. This sample was taken from a study of identical twins' blood T cells. Libraries were made from RNA as TCR cDNA, using a modified protocol. In the original analysis: Per-library CDR3 reads ranged about 2 to 3.6 million; clonotypes, ~90,000 to ~500,000. Each CDR3 protein is one row after TCRdb ran MiXCR on the 5' RACE reads. V and J calls and clone size were set by TCRdb, not the authors. The sample has roughly 340,000 distinct CDR3 sequences, about 28% seen once.

This chain joins TRBV29-1 and TRBJ1-1, with D possibly TRBD1 on 5 matching bases. Input material: PBMCs. This clonotype was obtained from a woman between 18 and 50 years old in good health. For the CDR3, the DNA is TGCAGCGTCACGGGGCTAACGAACACTGAAGCTTTCTTT. Protein sequence: CSVTGLTNTEAFF. The complete variable domain, with remaining parts taken from reference TRBV29-1 and TRBJ1-1, reads SAVISQKPSRDICQRGTSLTIQCQVDSQVTMMFWYRQQPGQSLTLIATANQGSEATYESGFVIDKFPISRPNLTFSTLTVSNMSPEDSSIYLCSVTGLTNTEAFFGQGTRLTVV.